The 23 T cell receptor beta chains reported below all come from one sample, sequenced in a study of early T cells in non-severe SARS-CoV-2 infection. MiXCR, applied by TCRdb to the 5' RACE reads, yields one record per CDR3 protein. This sample has 51,000 or so distinct CDR3 sequences, with about 10% found just once. Source material: whole blood. The receptors were sampled from an adult who was a healthcare worker with PCR-confirmed SARS-CoV-2 infection or an uninfected control (not recorded which).

This clonotype was recorded many times. This sequence joins TRBV6-6 and TRBJ2-7, with 11 bases identical to TRBD1. The CDR3 has 15 amino acids. The ends lost 10 bases at V and 3 bases at J; junction bases unmatched: 11. Germline V CDR1 and CDR2: MNHNY, SVGAGI (reference sequence). The CDR3 loop is CATRDRDRGYYEQYF. CDR3 in DNA: TGTGCCACCCGTGACCGGGACAGGGGGTACTACGAGCAGTACTTC.

The genes are TRBV20-1 and TRBJ1-2; D is perhaps TRBD1 (5 bases). From germline, CDR1 is DFQATT and CDR2 SNEGSKA (reference sequence). The CDR3 length is 13 residues. V lost 6 bases to trimming and J lost 4 bases, with 15 bases between them. CDR3 loop: CSARFGAGYGYTF. CDR3 coding DNA: TGCAGTGCGCGGTTTGGGGCTGGCTATGGCTACACCTTC.

In its sample, this clonotype was seen once. V is TRBV9 and J is TRBJ2-2; 8 bases line up with TRBD1. Germline V CDR1 and CDR2: SGDLS, YYNGEE. The trim removed 3 bases at V and 5 bases at J, leaving 6 bases unmatched. CDR3 length: 15 amino acids. CDR3 bases: TGTGCCAGCAGCGCCGCCAGGGGGCTTACCGGGGAGCTGTTTTTT. Its protein is CASSAARGLTGELFF.

This clonotype appeared a few times. This chain joins TRBV9 and TRBJ2-5; D could derive from TRBD1 or TRBD2 (5 bases each). Germline-derived CDR1 and CDR2 are SGDLS and YYNGEE. V dropped 2 bases and J dropped 4 bases, with 12 bases sitting between them. CDR3 length: 14 amino acids. CDR3 sequence reads: CASSVGTLGETQYF. CDR3 nucleotides: TGTGCCAGCAGCGTGGGGACCCTGGGAGAGACCCAGTACTTC.

This clonotype has at least ten counts. The rearrangement links TRBV6-6 to TRBJ2-1; D unclear. This CDR3 contains 16 residues. Deletions cut 0 bases from V and 7 bases from J, with 16 bases between. CDR1 and CDR2 (germline): MNHNY, SVGAGI (reference sequence). This chain's CDR3 is CASSYSTQVLGNEQFF. CDR3 bases: TGTGCCAGCAGTTACTCGACTCAGGTCTTGGGTAATGAGCAGTTCTTC.

V is TRBV5-4 and J is TRBJ1-1; D is uncertain. Germline V gene sequence: CDR1 SGHNT, CDR2 YYREEE (reference sequence). The V gene lost 0 bases and the J gene lost 7 bases, with 13 bases spanning the gap. This CDR3 has 14 residues. CDR3 nucleotide sequence: TGTGCCAGCAGCTTGGTAGTCGGGATGGGTGAAGCTTTCTTT. Translation gives CASSLVVGMGEAFF.

This chain links TRBV7-2 with TRBJ2-7, with TRBD2 identical over 10 bases. The germline V gene has CDR1 SGHTA and CDR2 FQGNSA. The CDR3 spans 14 residues. Trimming removed 3 bases from V and 4 bases from J; junction bases left unmatched: 3. CDR3: CASSFSGGQYEQYF. The CDR3 DNA reads TGTGCCAGCAGCTTTAGCGGGGGGCAATACGAGCAGTACTTC.

This clonotype was recorded at least ten times. Here the CDR3 DNA reads TGTGCCAGCAGCCGTCCCATCACTGGGGCCAACGTCCTGACTTTC. This sequence encodes CASSRPITGANVLTF. This chain joins TRBV7-2 and TRBJ2-6, with D hard to call. The CDR3 spans 15 residues. Germline V gives CDR1 SGHTA, CDR2 FQGNSA. V lost 5 bases, J lost 2 bases, and 10 bases lay in between.

This clonotype was observed a few times. The chain employs TRBV5-1 and TRBJ2-5; perhaps TRBD2 as D (6 bases). The CDR3 is 15 residues long. Trimming stripped 2 bases from V and 3 bases from J, with 14 bases between. CDR1 and CDR2 (germline): SGHRS, YFSETQ. The CDR3 sequence: CASSFGTFGEETQYF. The CDR3 bases are TGCGCCAGCAGCTTCGGGACTTTTGGAGAAGAGACCCAGTACTTC.

This clonotype was picked up many times. The rearrangement joins TRBV18 to TRBJ2-3; 7 nucleotides align to TRBD1. V was pared by 2 bases and J by 6 bases, with 8 bases of the junction left unmatched. This CDR3 spans 15 amino acids. Germline CDR1 reads KGHSH; CDR2 reads LQKENI. CDR3 region: CASSPEGGVRDTQYF. The DNA for the CDR3 is TGTGCCAGCTCACCAGAAGGGGGCGTCAGGGATACGCAGTATTTT.

This sequence joins TRBV5-1 and TRBJ2-1; D may be TRBD2 (7 bases). The CDR3 runs 13 residues. V lost 2 bases, J lost 10 bases, and 13 bases lay in between. The germline V gene encodes CDR1 SGHRS and CDR2 YFSETQ. CDR3 region: CASSLVGGREQFF. The CDR3 DNA sequence: TGCGCCAGCAGCTTAGTCGGGGGGCGCGAGCAGTTCTTC.

This clonotype was counted at least ten times. CDR3 nucleotides: TGTGCCAGCAGTTACACCCTAGCGGACTCCTACAATGAGCAGTTCTTC. Its translation is CASSYTLADSYNEQFF. The rearrangement links TRBV6-5 to TRBJ2-1; 7 bases match TRBD2. V lost 2 bases, J lost 0 bases, and 4 bases stayed unmatched. CDR1 MNHEY and CDR2 SVGAGI come from the germline V gene. This CDR3 spans 16 amino acids.

This clonotype was seen a handful of times. The chain is built from TRBV6-1 and TRBJ2-5, with 10 bases matching TRBD1. The J segment lost 4 bases and the V segment lost 6 bases, leaving 11 bases of the junction unmatched. Germline CDR1 and CDR2: MNHNS and SASEGT. The CDR3 covers 16 residues. CDR3 nucleotides: TGTGCCAGCAGAACTAGACCGGGACAGGGGCGAGAGACCCAGTACTTC. Residues: CASRTRPGQGRETQYF.

This clonotype was recorded at least ten times. The V and J genes are TRBV6-2 or TRBV6-3 and TRBJ2-3; D gene ambiguous. CDR3 length: 14 residues. V was shortened by 5 bases and J by 3 bases, with 12 bases between the two germline ends. Germline V CDR1 and CDR2: MNHEY, SVGEGT. The CDR3 region is CASSPPGLTDTQYF. As DNA, the CDR3 is TGTGCCAGCAGTCCCCCGGGCCTGACAGATACGCAGTATTTT.

The rearrangement uses TRBV6-5 and TRBJ2-5, with D possibly TRBD2 on 5 matching bases. The CDR3 runs 13 residues. V dropped 6 bases and J dropped 7 bases, with 15 bases sitting between them. Germline CDR1 and CDR2: MNHEY and SVGAGI. CDR3 loop: CASSTDLGGTQYF. CDR3 bases: TGTGCCAGCAGCACAGACCTCGGAGGGACCCAGTACTTC.

This clonotype was seen only a few times. The rearrangement links TRBV15 to TRBJ1-2; D remains unclear. Germline CDR1 and CDR2: LNHNV and YYDKDF (reference sequence). The ends were cut back, 2 bases at V and 1 base at J, with 11 bases in the middle. CDR3 length: 15 amino acids. In DNA form, the CDR3 reads TGTGCCACCAGCAGACGAAACCGGAATAACTATGGCTACACCTTC. Its translation is CATSRRNRNNYGYTF.

This clonotype has only a few counts. The rearrangement joins TRBV12-3 or TRBV12-4 to TRBJ1-5, with a weak D call TRBD1 (5 bases). The CDR3 length is 14 residues. Trimming removed 4 bases from V and 3 bases from J, with 10 bases in between. The CDR3 loop reads CASSSQGTNQPQHF. CDR3 DNA sequence: TGTGCCAGCAGTTCTCAGGGTACCAATCAGCCCCAGCATTTT.

This clonotype was picked up many times. The gene calls are TRBV28 and TRBJ1-3; D may be TRBD1 (6 bases). Per the germline V gene, CDR1 is MDHEN and CDR2 is SYDVKM. V was trimmed by 2 bases and J by 2 bases, leaving 10 bases between them. The CDR3 has 15 amino acids. The CDR3 DNA follows: TGTGCCAGCAGTTTACAGGGGATGGCTGGAAACACCATATATTTT. It specifies CASSLQGMAGNTIYF. The entire variable domain, with the rest obtained from reference TRBV28 and TRBJ1-3, is as follows: DVKVTQSSRYLVKRTGEKVFLECVQDMDHENMFWYRQDPGLGLRLIYFSYDVKMKEKGDIPEGYSVSREKKERFSLILESASTNQTSMYLCASSLQGMAGNTIYFGEGSWLTVV.

Only a few counts were recorded for this clonotype. The chain has TRBV6-2 or TRBV6-3 and TRBJ1-1, with D uncertain. Trimming stripped 5 bases from V and 1 base from J, with 11 bases between. Germline V gene data show CDR1 as MNHEY and CDR2 as SVGEGT. The CDR3 sequence is 14 residues long. The CDR3: CASSILQENTEAFF. The CDR3 DNA reads TGTGCCAGCAGTATCCTTCAGGAGAACACTGAAGCTTTCTTT.

This clonotype appeared many times. The rearrangement uses TRBV29-1 and TRBJ1-5; 8 nucleotides line up with TRBD1. Per germline, CDR1 SQVTM and CDR2 ANQGSEA. The CDR3 covers 14 residues. J was trimmed by 3 bases and V by 5 bases; bases with no gene match: 6. CDR3 region: CSVLTGVVNQPQHF. The CDR3 DNA reads as TGCAGCGTTCTGACAGGGGTGGTCAATCAGCCCCAGCATTTT.

This clonotype was seen ten or more times. The chain couples TRBV18 to TRBJ1-2, with D tentatively TRBD1 (5 bases). V was clipped by 1 base and J by 5 bases, with 20 bases between them. In germline, CDR1 is KGHSH, CDR2 LQKENI. The CDR3 runs to 17 residues. CDR3 in DNA: TGTGCCAGCTCACCACTTGGGGTTCCTCCGGGGACTTATGGCTACACCTTC. This translates into CASSPLGVPPGTYGYTF.

About this clonotype: With a much larger clone just one base away, this may be a read error. V gene TRBV20-1 combines with J gene TRBJ1-1, with D perhaps TRBD1 (5 bases). The CDR3 runs 13 residues. CDR1 is DFQATT, CDR2 SNEGSKA, per germline (reference sequence). V gave up 6 bases and J gave up 11 bases, with 22 bases separating them. CDR3 amino acids: CSATEDISYAAFF. CDR3 nucleotides: TGCAGTGCGACCGAGGACATAAGTTACGCGGCTTTCTTT.

V and J are TRBV20-1 and TRBJ2-1, with D uncertain. Germline CDR1 reads DFQATT; CDR2 reads SNEGSKA (reference sequence). V was shortened by 6 bases and J by 6 bases, with 9 bases between the two germline ends. The CDR3 covers 11 residues. DNA for the CDR3: TGCAGTGCAACAACTCTCAATGAGCAGTTCTTC. This gives the protein CSATTLNEQFF.